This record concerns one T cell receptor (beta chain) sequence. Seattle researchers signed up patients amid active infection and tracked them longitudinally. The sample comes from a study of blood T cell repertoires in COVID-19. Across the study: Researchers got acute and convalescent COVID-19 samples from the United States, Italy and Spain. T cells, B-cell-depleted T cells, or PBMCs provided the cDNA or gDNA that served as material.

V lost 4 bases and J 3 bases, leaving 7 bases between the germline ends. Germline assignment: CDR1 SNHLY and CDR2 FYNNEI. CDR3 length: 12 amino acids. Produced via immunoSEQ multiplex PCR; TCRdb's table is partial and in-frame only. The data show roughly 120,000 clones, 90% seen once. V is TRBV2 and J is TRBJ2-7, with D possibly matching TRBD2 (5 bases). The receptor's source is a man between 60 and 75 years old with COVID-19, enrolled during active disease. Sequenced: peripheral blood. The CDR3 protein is CASSVEGYEQYF. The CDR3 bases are TGTGCCAGCAGTGTAGAGGGCTACGAGCAGTACTTC.